These T cell receptor beta chains were read from a single sample in a study of cytomegalovirus exposure and HLA in healthy donors. TCRdb's table, derived via immunoSEQ multiplex PCR, lists solely in-frame clones and lacks some. This table has about 160,000 clones, roughly 80% appearing once. Input material: PBMCs. The receptors were sampled from a male donor in good health and CMV-seronegative. CDR3s include the opening cysteine and the closing phenylalanine or tryptophan. A D gene is named only where the DNA matches it firmly. Size is omitted from some rows. Given values are once, few, many or a class for expanded clones.

size: -; V: TRBV6-5; J: TRBJ1-2; D: TRBD1; CDR3: CASSYRTGGWGYTF; DNA: TGTGCCAGCAGTTACAGGACAGGGGGCTGGGGCTACACCTTC
size: once; V: TRBV6-4; J: TRBJ2-1; D: -; CDR3: CASSDPEQGRNEQFF; DNA: TGTGCCAGCAGTGACCCCGAACAGGGCAGGAATGAGCAGTTCTTC
size: -; V: TRBV2; J: TRBJ2-4; D: TRBD1; CDR3: CASSRQGANIQYF; DNA: TGTGCCAGCAGTAGACAGGGGGCTAACATTCAGTACTTC
size: -; V: TRBV27; J: TRBJ1-5; D: -; CDR3: CASSLDRDQPQHF; DNA: TGTGCCAGCAGTTTAGACAGAGATCAGCCCCAGCATTTT
size: -; V: TRBV10-3; J: TRBJ2-5; D: TRBD1; CDR3: CAISEGGTGQQETQYF; DNA: TGTGCCATCAGTGAGGGCGGGACAGGGCAACAAGAGACCCAGTACTTC
size: -; V: TRBV14; J: TRBJ2-7; D: -; CDR3: CASSRGGGPYEQYF; DNA: TGTGCCAGCAGCCGGGGAGGCGGCCCCTACGAGCAGTACTTC
size: -; V: TRBV6-1; J: TRBJ1-2; D: -; CDR3: CASSGTVNYGYTF; DNA: TGTGCCAGCAGTGGGACAGTTAACTATGGCTACACCTTC
size: -; V: TRBV9; J: TRBJ1-2; D: TRBD1; CDR3: CASSEAETGDYGYTF; DNA: TGTGCCAGCAGCGAAGCTGAGACAGGGGACTATGGCTACACCTTC
size: -; V: TRBV5-1; J: TRBJ1-6; D: -; CDR3: CASSGGGRQVNSPLHF; DNA: TGCGCCAGCAGCGGAGGAGGGAGGCAGGTTAATTCACCCCTCCACTTT
size: -; V: TRBV2; J: TRBJ2-7; D: TRBD2; CDR3: CASSDTVPGGLAGGSSYEQYF; DNA: TGTGCCAGCAGTGACACGGTGCCGGGAGGACTAGCGGGGGGCAGCTCCTACGAGCAGTACTTC
size: -; V: TRBV19; J: TRBJ2-5; D: -; CDR3: CASSKLQGSGETQYF; DNA: TGTGCCAGTAGTAAGCTACAGGGCTCGGGGGAGACCCAGTACTTC
size: -; V: TRBV5-6; J: TRBJ2-1; D: -; CDR3: CASSQVGKGGDEQFF; DNA: TGTGCCAGCAGCCAGGTGGGCAAAGGGGGGGATGAGCAGTTCTTC
size: few; V: TRBV19; J: TRBJ1-4; D: TRBD1; CDR3: CASSARTGNPEKLFF; DNA: TGTGCCAGTAGTGCGAGGACAGGCAACCCCGAAAAACTGTTTTTT
size: -; V: TRBV6-5; J: TRBJ2-3; D: -; CDR3: CASSYSGSRTDTQYF; DNA: TGTGCCAGCAGTTACTCTGGTAGCAGAACAGATACGCAGTATTTT
size: -; V: TRBV27; J: TRBJ2-7; D: -; CDR3: CASSFAAGEQYF; DNA: TGTGCCAGCAGTTTCGCCGCGGGGGAGCAGTACTTC
size: -; V: TRBV19; J: TRBJ1-5; D: TRBD1; CDR3: CASSRTGGNQPQHF; DNA: TGTGCCAGTAGTCGGACAGGGGGCAATCAGCCCCAGCATTTT
size: -; V: TRBV5-1; J: TRBJ1-2; D: -; CDR3: CASTPQTGNYGYTF; DNA: TGCGCCAGCACCCCGCAGACAGGAAACTATGGCTACACCTTC
size: -; V: TRBV2; J: TRBJ1-1; D: TRBD1; CDR3: CASSATGMNTEAFF; DNA: TGTGCCAGCAGTGCGACAGGGATGAACACTGAAGCTTTCTTT
size: once; V: TRBV7-2; J: TRBJ1-5; D: -; CDR3: CASSLARGGNQPQHF; DNA: TGTGCCAGCAGCTTAGCACGGGGGGGCAATCAGCCCCAGCATTTT
size: -; V: TRBV4-1; J: TRBJ1-1; D: -; CDR3: CASSSGTSLMNTEAFF; DNA: TGCGCCAGCAGCTCCGGGACAAGCTTAATGAACACTGAAGCTTTCTTT
size: -; V: TRBV4-1; J: TRBJ1-4; D: -; CDR3: CASSQGRGANEKLFF; DNA: TGCGCCAGCAGCCAAGGGCGGGGGGCTAATGAAAAACTGTTTTTT
size: -; V: TRBV27; J: TRBJ1-3; D: -; CDR3: CASSSRSSGNTIYF; DNA: TGTGCCAGCAGTTCCCGTAGCTCTGGAAACACCATATATTTT
size: -; V: TRBV30; J: TRBJ1-6; D: -; CDR3: CAWSVGRGNSPLHF; DNA: TGTGCCTGGAGTGTAGGCAGGGGTAATTCACCCCTCCACTTT
size: -; V: TRBV7-3; J: TRBJ2-3; D: -; CDR3: CASSLSGPSTDTQYF; DNA: TGTGCCAGCAGCTTGAGCGGGCCTAGCACAGATACGCAGTATTTT
size: -; V: TRBV18; J: TRBJ1-1; D: -; CDR3: CASSPLAAEAFF; DNA: TGTGCCAGCTCACCACTGGCGGCTGAAGCTTTCTTT
size: -; V: TRBV6-6; J: TRBJ2-2; D: TRBD1; CDR3: CASTPSGTANTGELFF; DNA: TGTGCCAGCACGCCGTCCGGGACAGCGAACACCGGGGAGCTGTTTTTT
size: -; V: TRBV5-1; J: TRBJ2-7; D: TRBD2; CDR3: CASSFSGGSSYEQYF; DNA: TGCGCCAGCAGCTTTAGCGGGGGGTCTTCCTACGAGCAGTACTTC
size: few; V: TRBV5-1; J: TRBJ2-3; D: -; CDR3: CASSLVGGATDTQYF; DNA: TGCGCCAGCAGCTTGGTGGGGGGGGCCACAGATACGCAGTATTTT
size: -; V: TRBV5-1; J: TRBJ2-3; D: TRBD1; CDR3: CASSLTGASLTDTQYF; DNA: TGCGCCAGCAGCCTGACAGGGGCCTCGCTCACAGATACGCAGTATTTT
size: -; V: TRBV15; J: TRBJ2-1; D: TRBD2; CDR3: CATSRGSGRRQNEQFF; DNA: TGTGCCACCAGCAGGGGTAGCGGGAGGCGTCAGAATGAGCAGTTCTTC
size: -; V: TRBV4-3; J: TRBJ1-4; D: -; CDR3: CASSRVGGATNEKLFF; DNA: TGCGCCAGCAGCCGGGTGGGGGGTGCAACTAATGAAAAACTGTTTTTT
size: -; V: TRBV30; J: TRBJ1-1; D: -; CDR3: CAWSVYVQGMGAFF; DNA: TGTGCCTGGAGCGTATACGTACAGGGAATGGGAGCTTTCTTT
size: -; V: TRBV5-1; J: TRBJ2-6; D: -; CDR3: CASSLNWGGASVLTF; DNA: TGCGCCAGCAGCTTGAATTGGGGGGGGGCCAGCGTCCTGACTTTC
size: -; V: TRBV18; J: TRBJ2-3; D: TRBD2; CDR3: CASSPLQGGDTQYF; DNA: TGTGCCAGCTCACCACTTCAGGGAGGGGATACGCAGTATTTT
size: -; V: TRBV2; J: TRBJ1-2; D: -; CDR3: CASSLQGLGYTF; DNA: TGTGCCAGCAGTTTACAGGGTTTGGGCTACACCTTC
size: -; V: TRBV9; J: TRBJ1-4; D: -; CDR3: CASSVAPSTNEKLFF; DNA: TGTGCCAGCAGCGTAGCTCCGTCAACTAATGAAAAACTGTTTTTT
size: -; V: TRBV7-2; J: TRBJ2-1; D: TRBD1; CDR3: CASSSQRGQGLHEQFF; DNA: TGTGCCAGCAGCTCACAACGTGGACAGGGCCTCCATGAGCAGTTCTTC
size: -; V: TRBV25-1; J: TRBJ2-3; D: TRBD2; CDR3: CASSDGGRARNTQYF; DNA: TGTGCCAGCAGTGATGGCGGGAGGGCCCGAAATACGCAGTATTTT
size: once; V: TRBV30; J: TRBJ1-3; D: -; CDR3: CAALIRGVRNTIYF; DNA: TGTGCCGCGTTGATCAGGGGAGTGCGGAACACCATATATTTT
size: once; V: TRBV9; J: TRBJ1-2; D: -; CDR3: CASSHTDSPYGYTF; DNA: TGTGCCAGCAGCCATACGGACAGCCCTTATGGCTACACCTTC
size: -; V: TRBV28; J: TRBJ2-7; D: -; CDR3: CASTGRGSYEQYF; DNA: TGTGCCAGCACCGGCAGGGGATCCTACGAGCAGTACTTC
size: -; V: TRBV7-2; J: TRBJ2-7; D: -; CDR3: CASSLGEGGYEQYF; DNA: TGTGCCAGCAGCTTAGGGGAGGGGGGCTACGAGCAGTACTTC
size: -; V: TRBV4-1; J: TRBJ2-7; D: -; CDR3: CASSQVPQDDEQYF; DNA: TGCGCCAGCAGCCAAGTACCACAGGACGACGAGCAGTACTTC
size: few; V: TRBV6-1; J: TRBJ2-1; D: TRBD2; CDR3: CASRLAGGAYNEQFF; DNA: TGTGCCAGCAGACTAGCGGGGGGAGCCTACAATGAGCAGTTCTTC
size: -; V: TRBV7-6; J: TRBJ2-1; D: TRBD2; CDR3: CASRGLALSSYNEQFF; DNA: TGTGCCAGCAGGGGACTAGCCTTGAGCTCCTACAATGAGCAGTTCTTC
size: once; V: TRBV6-1; J: TRBJ1-2; D: TRBD1; CDR3: CASSPTGDYGYTF; DNA: TGTGCCAGCAGCCCCACAGGGGACTATGGCTACACCTTC
size: -; V: TRBV7-9; J: TRBJ2-1; D: TRBD1; CDR3: CASSSRDRVYNEQFF; DNA: TGTGCCAGCAGCTCACGGGACAGGGTTTACAATGAGCAGTTCTTC
size: -; V: TRBV5-8; J: TRBJ1-4; D: -; CDR3: CASSLGRARTNEKLFF; DNA: TGTGCCAGCAGCTTGGGCAGGGCCAGGACTAATGAAAAACTGTTTTTT
size: -; V: TRBV19; J: TRBJ2-7; D: TRBD1; CDR3: CASSTGTGSSYEQYF; DNA: TGTGCCAGTAGCACTGGGACAGGGTCCTCCTACGAGCAGTACTTC
size: -; V: TRBV5-4; J: TRBJ2-7; D: TRBD2; CDR3: CASSLPGTSYEQYF; DNA: TGTGCCAGCAGCTTGCCCGGGACTAGCTACGAGCAGTACTTC
size: -; V: TRBV5-1; J: TRBJ2-3; D: TRBD1; CDR3: CASRTGGGTDTQYF; DNA: TGCGCCAGTCGAACAGGGGGTGGCACAGATACGCAGTATTTT
size: -; V: TRBV5-1; J: TRBJ1-1; D: -; CDR3: CASSLLSVNTEAFF; DNA: TGCGCCAGCAGCTTATTGTCCGTGAACACTGAAGCTTTCTTT
size: few; V: TRBV6-5; J: TRBJ2-1; D: TRBD2; CDR3: CASSILAASYNEQFF; DNA: TGTGCCAGCAGCATACTAGCGGCCTCCTACAATGAGCAGTTCTTC
size: -; V: TRBV2; J: TRBJ2-1; D: TRBD2; CDR3: CASRVGLAGYNEQFF; DNA: TGTGCCAGCAGAGTCGGACTAGCGGGTTACAATGAGCAGTTCTTC
size: -; V: TRBV6-6; J: TRBJ2-1; D: -; CDR3: CASSYFRPGQNEQFF; DNA: TGTGCCAGCAGTTACTTCCGGCCTGGGCAAAATGAGCAGTTCTTC
size: -; V: TRBV2; J: TRBJ2-7; D: -; CDR3: CASSEGSGKAGYEQYF; DNA: TGTGCCAGCAGTGAGGGCTCGGGGAAAGCCGGCTACGAGCAGTACTTC
size: few; V: TRBV27; J: TRBJ1-6; D: TRBD1; CDR3: CASSLSRTGNSPLHF; DNA: TGTGCCAGCAGTTTATCGAGGACAGGCAATTCACCCCTCCACTTT
size: -; V: TRBV2; J: TRBJ1-5; D: TRBD1; CDR3: CASSEAHRGGNQPQHF; DNA: TGTGCCAGCAGTGAAGCGCACAGGGGGGGAAATCAGCCCCAGCATTTT